This is a list of T cell receptor beta chains from one sample in a study of cytomegalovirus exposure and HLA in healthy donors. Profiling relied on immunoSEQ multiplex PCR, and the TCRdb table lists in-frame clones only, not all of them. The repertoire includes about 240,000 clones, approximately 83% of them detected once, and roughly 1.2% sits in the top ten. Sequencing was performed on PBMCs. Receptor source: a woman in her 30s in good health and CMV-seropositive. Both conserved end residues are trimmed from each CDR3.

TRBJ2-2	TRBV7-3	ASSPGTLGELF
TRBJ2-5	TRBV5-8	ASSLRGSWETQY
TRBJ1-5	TRBV19	ASSIEGVRSQPQH
TRBJ2-7	TRBV28	ASSFRRGGAGSYEQY
TRBJ2-4	TRBV25-1	ASSEYLAGLAKNIQY
TRBJ2-7	TRBV6-5	ASRKDSHEQY
TRBJ2-7	TRBV27	ASSLSRSRGLANSYEQY
TRBJ1-2	TRBV30	AWSVADRATNYGYT
TRBJ1-5	TRBV19	ASRDRGNQPQH
TRBJ1-1	TRBV6-1	ASSEGRQGDTEAF
TRBJ2-7	TRBV27	ASCSLAGARHYEQY
TRBJ1-4	TRBV6-1	ASSGLGGREEKLF
TRBJ1-5	TRBV19	ASSILPGQGAGQPQH
TRBJ1-5	TRBV4-1	ASSRGQIFNQPQH
TRBJ1-1	TRBV29-1	SGAGYDTEAF
TRBJ2-7	TRBV5-1	ASSPQGPAYEQY
TRBJ2-5	TRBV29-1	SVVLAWETQY
TRBJ1-1	TRBV7-9	ASSPIHFDRGDTEAF
TRBJ1-5	TRBV19	ASSPSGLSNQPQH
TRBJ1-2	TRBV10-3	AITDEGNSYT
TRBJ2-7	TRBV14	ASSRTGSYEQY
TRBJ2-1	TRBV27	ASSIYRGPSYNEQF
TRBJ2-1	TRBV6-1	ASSDESGFYNEQF
TRBJ2-3	TRBV13	ASSYPTGLAGDTQY
TRBJ2-1	TRBV5-1	ASSLFGGENEQF
TRBJ1-1	TRBV6-1	ASRGDSLEAF
TRBJ2-3	TRBV18	ASSPTPSALSTDTQY
TRBJ2-6	TRBV27	ASTTGGWNSGANVLT
TRBJ1-1	TRBV28	ASSLDRGNTEAF
TRBJ1-3	TRBV28	ASSLPGTGLILSGNTIY
TRBJ2-3	TRBV9	ASSVGGPSTDTQY
TRBJ2-1	TRBV7-3	ASSSSGMDNEQF
TRBJ1-5	TRBV19	ASSILPGQISNQPQH
TRBJ2-3	TRBV10-3	AISTGATDTQY
TRBJ2-7	TRBV13	ASSFGTGDYEQY
TRBJ1-2	TRBV11-3	ASSRPGQSYGYT
TRBJ2-7	TRBV2	ASSEQGVSIYEQY